The 17 T cell receptor beta chains given below trace back to one sample, sequenced in a study of T cell clonality in common variable immunodeficiency. Notes on the study in general: In common variable immunodeficiency, TCR beta chains reportedly carried fewer deletions and N-nucleotide insertions.

The assay was immunoSEQ multiplex PCR, and TCRdb's table has in-frame clones only and misses some. Recorded here are about 20,000 clones, with no singletons, and the ten leading clones hold 2.5% to 3%. The antigens these receptors bind are not known. The specimen sequenced was peripheral blood mononuclear cells. These receptors all stem from a human donor with common variable immunodeficiency.

Concerning this clone itself: The CDR3 is cut off 3 residues early in the read; its end comes from the germline J gene. This chain connects TRBV18 to TRBJ2-5; 8 positions match TRBD1. The CDR3 covers 16 residues. Per germline, CDR1 KGHSH and CDR2 LQKENI. V dropped 3 bases and J dropped 5; count of bases not matched to a gene: 11. Here the CDR3 reads CASSPQDRAGSETQYF. Incomplete CDR3 DNA: TGTGCCAGCTCACCCCAGGACAGGGCGGGATCGGAGACC.

Comments on this clone: The CDR3 end lies 3 residues beyond the end of the read and is filled in from the germline J gene. The V call is TRBV10-3, the J call TRBJ2-1; D uncertain. CDR3 length: 14 amino acids. V was cut by 7 bases and J by 0 bases, with 10 bases left in between. Per germline, CDR1 ENHRY and CDR2 SYGVKD. This chain's CDR3 is CAITRQSSYNEQFF. CDR3 DNA (partial): TGTGCCATCACGCGGCAGAGCTCCTACAATGAG.

This clone was counted only a few times. The CDR3 end lies 3 residues beyond the end of the read and is filled in from the germline J gene. This chain links TRBV7-9 with TRBJ2-2, with a weak D call TRBD1 (5 bases). CDR1 is SEHNR, CDR2 FQNEAQ, per germline (reference sequence). This CDR3 has 13 residues. Trimming pared 3 bases from V and 5 bases from J, leaving 7 bases between. The covered CDR3 bases are TGTGCCAGCAGCTTGGCAGGGACCGGGGAG. Translation: CASSLAGTGE. In full, the CDR3 is CASSLAGTGELFF.

For this clone: The read stops 3 residues short of the end of the CDR3; the missing end is completed from the germline J gene. This sequence joins TRBV30 and TRBJ2-3; D might be TRBD2 (5 bases). V was trimmed by 4 bases and J by 6 bases, leaving 11 bases between them. The CDR3 loop spans 12 amino acids. Germline CDR1 and CDR2: GTSNPN and SVGIG (reference sequence). The chain's CDR3 is CAWTARRDTQYF. Partial CDR3 DNA: TGTGCCTGGACGGCCAGGAGGGATACG.

Points on this clone: The read falls 3 residues short of the CDR3 end, and the missing part is taken from the germline J gene. The chain couples TRBV6-2 or TRBV6-3 to TRBJ2-7, with 7 bases lining up with TRBD1. This CDR3 comprises 15 residues. Germline V lookup: CDR1 MNHEY, CDR2 SVGEGT. After removal of 2 bases from V and 2 bases from J, the junction contained 6 bases not matched to a gene. This chain's CDR3 is CASSYHDRAPYEQYF. Incomplete CDR3 DNA: TGTGCCAGCAGTTACCACGACAGGGCTCCCTACGAG.

This clone has a handful of counts. The read ends 3 residues early relative to the CDR3; the germline J gene fills the gap. The chain is built from TRBV7-9 and TRBJ2-5; unclear D gene. V was pared by 3 bases and J by 3 bases, with 5 bases between. This CDR3 has 12 residues. Germline CDR1 SEHNR, CDR2 FQNEAQ (reference sequence). The CDR3 spells CASSFSKETQYF. CDR3 DNA (partial): TGTGCCAGCAGCTTTTCCAAAGAGACC.

Points on this clone: The read ends 3 residues before the CDR3 terminus; that terminus is restored from the germline J gene. The genes are TRBV7-2 and TRBJ2-4, with 7 positions matching TRBD1. Looked up from germline, CDR1 is SGHTA and CDR2 is FQGNSA. Unmatched junction bases numbered 5, after V lost 0 bases and J lost 3 bases. The CDR3 consists of 16 residues. The CDR3 sequence: CASSLAGGEGKNIQYF. The sequenced part of the CDR3 DNA is TGTGCCAGCAGCTTAGCAGGGGGCGAGGGCAAAAACATT.

About this clone itself: From the germline J gene comes the end of the CDR3, since the read stops 3 residues before it. The chain joins TRBV30 to TRBJ2-7; D is unclear. Germline V gene sequence: CDR1 GTSNPN, CDR2 SVGIG (reference sequence). The CDR3 spans 12 residues. Deletions cut 4 bases from V and 2 bases from J, with 9 bases between. The chain's CDR3 is CAWKGSPYEQYF. The CDR3 DNA, read in part, is TGTGCCTGGAAAGGCAGTCCCTACGAG.

As for this clone: The read is 3 residues too short to cover the CDR3 end, so that end is filled in from the germline J gene. V gene TRBV2 combines with J gene TRBJ2-2; D is ambiguous. CDR3 length equals 12 residues. Germline V gene data show CDR1 as SNHLY and CDR2 as FYNNEI. With 7 bases removed from V and 2 bases from J, the gap between germline ends came to 5 bases. The CDR3 reads CASNSNTGELFF. The covered CDR3 bases are TGTGCCAGCAATAGTAACACCGGGGAG.

This clone was observed a few times. The DNA ends 3 residues before the CDR3 does, and the rest of the CDR3 is filled in from the germline J gene. The chain recombines TRBV20-1 with TRBJ2-5; D may be TRBD2 (5 bases). V was shortened by 5 bases and J by 5 bases, with 18 bases between the two germline ends. CDR3 length: 14 residues. The germline CDR1 and CDR2 sequences are DFQATT and SNEGSKA (reference sequence). CDR3 amino acids: CSALRTHGRETQYF. The DNA read from the CDR3 is TGCAGTGCTCTCCGGACTCACGGACGGGAGACC.

The table lists this clone with a few counts. The read ends 3 residues early relative to the CDR3; the germline J gene fills the gap. The chain links TRBV7-2 to TRBJ1-5; 7 bases match TRBD1. Germline assignment: CDR1 SGHTA and CDR2 FQGNSA. The trim removed 0 bases at V and 2 bases at J, leaving 4 bases unmatched. The CDR3 spans 16 residues. The CDR3 region is CASSLAGGAGNQPQHF. The sequenced part of the CDR3 DNA is TGTGCCAGCAGCTTAGCAGGGGGCGCGGGCAATCAGCCC.

On this clone itself: The read gets to within 3 residues of the CDR3 end, and the germline J gene fills in the rest. The chain employs TRBV18 and TRBJ2-2; a weak D match, TRBD1 (5 bases). The CDR3 contains 13 residues. Trimming took off 5 bases at V and 4 bases at J, with 8 bases between the two ends. In germline, CDR1 is KGHSH, CDR2 LQKENI. The DNA read from the CDR3 is TGTGCCAGCTCAATGACAGCCACCGGGGAG. Encoded protein: CASSMTATGE. The CDR3 as a whole reads CASSMTATGELFF.

Note on this clone: The read comes to an end 3 residues before the CDR3 does, leaving the germline J gene to fill in the end. The J gene is TRBJ2-1, the V gene TRBV6-4; 12 bases align to TRBD2. Germline V gives CDR1 MRHNA, CDR2 SNTAGT. J gave up 8 bases and V 6 bases, and 5 bases lay outside the gene matches. There are 14 residues in the CDR3. The CDR3 reads CASSSSGGADEQFF. The DNA read from the CDR3 is TGTGCCAGCAGCTCTAGCGGGGGGGCCGATGAG.

This clone has more than one count but fewer than ten. The missing CDR3 end, 3 residues past where the read stops, is filled in from the germline J gene. The chain uses TRBV18 and TRBJ1-5, with 9 bases that match TRBD1. V lost 4 bases to trimming and J lost 0 bases; unmatched junction nucleotides: 10. The CDR3 consists of 18 residues. The germline V gene encodes CDR1 KGHSH and CDR2 LQKENI. The covered CDR3 bases are TGTGCCAGCTCACGTAGTCCGGGACAGGGTAATAGCAATCAGCCC. Protein product: CASSRSPGQGNSNQP. The full CDR3 protein reads CASSRSPGQGNSNQPQHF.

In this sample, this clone turned up a few times. The CDR3 bases that were read are TGTGCCAGCTCACCACAGGGGGCTTCGGAAAAA. It codes for CASSPQGASEK. The whole CDR3 region reads CASSPQGASEKLFF. The genes are TRBV18 and TRBJ1-4; 7 bases map to TRBD1. From the germline J gene comes the end of the CDR3, since the read stops 3 residues before it. CDR1 is KGHSH, CDR2 LQKENI, per germline. V shed 1 base and J 8 bases; nucleotides not matched to a gene: 4. The CDR3 is 14 residues long.

The table lists this clone with a few counts. One end of the junction is discordant with germline, which a read error may explain. The read terminates 3 residues ahead of where the CDR3 ends, so the germline J gene completes it. The gene calls are TRBV5-4 and TRBJ2-5; TRBD2 agrees at 8 bases. Germline V gene lookup returns CDR1 SGHNT and CDR2 YYREEE (reference sequence). The CDR3 runs to 15 residues. The covered CDR3 bases are TGTGCCAGCCGCTTGGATCCAGCGGGAGCTGAGACC. Translation: CASRLDPAGAET. The CDR3 in its entirety is CASRLDPAGAETQYF.

This clone has just a few counts. The read ends 3 residues before the CDR3 terminus; that terminus is restored from the germline J gene. The V and J genes are TRBV19 and TRBJ2-5; D perhaps matches TRBD1 (5 bases). Germline-derived CDR1 and CDR2 are LNHDA and SQIVND (reference sequence). The V gene lost 5 bases and the J gene lost 1 base, with 14 bases spanning the gap. The CDR3 is made up of 15 amino acids. The CDR3 sequence is CASSLSYRPQETQYF. Partial CDR3 DNA: TGTGCCAGTAGTTTGTCGTACAGGCCCCAAGAGACC.